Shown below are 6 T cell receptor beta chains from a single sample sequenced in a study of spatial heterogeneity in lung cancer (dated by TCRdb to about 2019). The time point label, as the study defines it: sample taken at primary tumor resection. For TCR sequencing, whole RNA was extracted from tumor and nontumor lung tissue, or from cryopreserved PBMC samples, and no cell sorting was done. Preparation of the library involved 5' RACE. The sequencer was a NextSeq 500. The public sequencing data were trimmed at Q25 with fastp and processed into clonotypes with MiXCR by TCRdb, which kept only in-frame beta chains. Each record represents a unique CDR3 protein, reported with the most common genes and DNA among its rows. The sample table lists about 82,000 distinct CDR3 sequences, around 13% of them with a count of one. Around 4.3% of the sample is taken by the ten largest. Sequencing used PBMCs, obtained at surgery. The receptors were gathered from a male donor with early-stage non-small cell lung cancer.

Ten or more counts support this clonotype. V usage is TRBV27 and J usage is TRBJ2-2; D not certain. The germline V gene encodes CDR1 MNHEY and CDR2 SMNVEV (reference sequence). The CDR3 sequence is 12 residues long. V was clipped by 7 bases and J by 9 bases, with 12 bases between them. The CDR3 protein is CASIPKRRELFF. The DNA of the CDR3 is TGTGCCAGCATCCCTAAGAGGAGGGAGCTGTTTTTT.

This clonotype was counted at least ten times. CDR3 sequence (DNA): TGTGCCAGTATTTTGGGCACTGAAGCTTTCTTT. It codes for CASILGTEAFF. The chain has TRBV19 and TRBJ1-1, with unresolved D. Germline V gene sequence: CDR1 LNHDA, CDR2 SQIVND (reference sequence). CDR3 length: 11 amino acids. The V end lost 7 bases, the J end lost 4 bases, and 7 bases lay between the germline ends.

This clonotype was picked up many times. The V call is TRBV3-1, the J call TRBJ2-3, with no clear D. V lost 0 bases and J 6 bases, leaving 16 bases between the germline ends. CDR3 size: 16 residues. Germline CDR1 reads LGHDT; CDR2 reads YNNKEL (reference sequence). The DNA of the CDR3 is TGTGCCAGCAGCCAAGAGAGGAGATCCGTTTTGGATACGCAGTATTTT. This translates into CASSQERRSVLDTQYF.

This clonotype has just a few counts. The CDR3 nucleotides are TGTGCCACGGTGGGAGGAAGGCACAATGAGCAGTTCTTC. Translated: CATVGGRHNEQFF. This rearrangement joins TRBV15 to TRBJ2-1; maybe TRBD2 (6 bases). Looked up from germline, CDR1 is LNHNV and CDR2 is YYDKDF (reference sequence). The CDR3 extends over 13 amino acids. V was shortened by 9 bases and J by 5 bases, with 14 bases between the two germline ends.

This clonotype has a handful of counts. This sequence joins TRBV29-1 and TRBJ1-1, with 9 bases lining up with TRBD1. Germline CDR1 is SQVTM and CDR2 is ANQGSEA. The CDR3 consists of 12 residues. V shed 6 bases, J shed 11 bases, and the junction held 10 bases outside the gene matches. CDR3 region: CSVADRGIVAFF. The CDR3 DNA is TGCAGCGTCGCTGACAGGGGGATAGTCGCTTTCTTT.

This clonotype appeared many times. The CDR3 nucleotides read TGTGCCAGCACCACATCATCCGGGACAGGGGCGCGGGAGCAGTTCTTC. Its translation: CASTTSSGTGAREQFF. The rearrangement joins TRBV28 to TRBJ2-1; 10 nucleotides align to TRBD1. The CDR3 contains 16 residues. CDR1 is MDHEN and CDR2 is SYDVKM in the germline V gene. With V trimmed by 7 bases and J by 10 bases, 16 bases remained unmatched.